This entry is about one TCR beta chain. The sample belongs to a study of cytomegalovirus exposure and HLA in healthy donors. The CDR3 extends over 14 amino acids. The V end lost 5 bases, the J end lost 8 bases, and 19 bases lay between the germline ends. Germline V lookup: CDR1 SGHRS, CDR2 YFSETQ. The PCR made use of 60 Vbeta and 13 Jbeta primers. Original analysis: A later analysis counted around 74 million unique TCR beta chains, around 10 million shared. Libraries were prepared by immunoSEQ multiplex PCR; TCRdb keeps only in-frame clonotypes and omits some of them. V, J and clone size were drawn from that table, and D and trimming were deduced from the DNA. Among some 160,000 clones listed, over 60% were seen once.

Sequences were obtained from PBMCs. This chain uses TRBV5-1 with TRBJ1-2; TRBD1 is a possible D gene (6 bases). The clonotype was recovered from a woman between 35 and 50 years old in good health and CMV-seronegative. CDR3 sequence reads: CASSDRSGRGGYTF. As DNA, the CDR3 is TGCGCCAGCAGTGACAGGTCGGGTAGAGGCGGCTACACCTTC.